This T cell receptor (beta chain) was recovered during a study of shared clonotypes between healthy human individuals. Germline values: CDR1 MNHNY, CDR2 SVGAGI (reference sequence). V lost 3 bases, J lost 3 bases, and 8 bases lay in between. This CDR3 comprises 13 residues. Libraries were prepared by immunoSEQ multiplex PCR; TCRdb keeps only in-frame clonotypes and omits some of them. The repertoire holds roughly 2 million clones, with around 96% as singletons. CD45RO-negative, CCR7-positively selected cells formed the naive CD8 fraction, excluding terminally differentiated effector memory CD45RA+ cells. Among the donors, all were Caucasian adults who lived in Nashville, Tennessee. On this clone itself: This same CDR3 is encoded by further DNA sequences in the sample.

V gene TRBV6-6 combines with J gene TRBJ2-5; perhaps TRBD1 as D (5 bases). The sequencing sample was made of naive CD8+ T cells sorted from blood. This sequence was found in a man aged 18 to 30 in good health. The CDR3 nucleotides are TGTGCCAGCAGTTATGGGGCCGAAGAGACCCAGTACTTC. Translation: CASSYGAEETQYF.